The 15 T cell receptor beta chains below were found in one sample sequenced in a study of beta chain features in type 1 diabetes. Their specific antigens are unknown. Overall study results and limits: Type 1 diabetes patients had TCRB CDR3s that were shorter (moderately but significantly so) in all four CD4+ subsets.

The sequenced template was cDNA made from the entire isolated RNA. Method: immunoSEQ multiplex PCR; TCRdb's copy keeps in-frame clones and lacks some. The top ten clones hold around 0.12% of a sample with around 650,000 clones, around 12% of them seen once. The sequencing sample was made of naive CD4+ T cells from blood. The source is a young man with type 1 diabetes.

This clone turned up a few times. The rearrangement links TRBV9 to TRBJ2-3; 9 bases align to TRBD2. Unmatched junction bases numbered 7, after V lost 1 base and J lost 4 bases. Germline lookup yields CDR1 SGDLS and CDR2 YYNGEE. The CDR3 has 16 residues. This CDR3 is CASSVRSGGLADTQYF. Written as DNA, the CDR3 is TGTGCCAGCAGCGTAAGGAGCGGGGGGTTGGCAGATACGCAGTATTTT.

The rearrangement joins TRBV7-9 to TRBJ1-4; weak D call: TRBD1 (5 bases). The CDR3 contains 14 residues. The V gene's germline CDR1 is SEHNR and CDR2 FQNEAQ (reference sequence). V was shortened by 5 bases and J by 7 bases, with 14 bases between the two germline ends. The CDR3 loop is CASSAADGGEKLFF. The CDR3 DNA reads TGTGCCAGCAGCGCCGCGGATGGGGGTGAAAAACTGTTTTTT. The variable domain in full, completed from reference TRBV7-9 and TRBJ1-4, reads DTGVSQNPRHKITKRGQNVTFRCDPISEHNRLYWYRQTLGQGPEFLTYFQNEAQLEKSRLLSDRFSAERPKGSFSTLEIQRTEQGDSAMYLCASSAADGGEKLFFGSGTQLSVL.

This chain uses TRBV19 with TRBJ2-5, with D possibly matching TRBD2 (5 bases). V was cut by 5 bases and J by 5 bases, with 12 bases left in between. Germline V lookup: CDR1 LNHDA, CDR2 SQIVND (reference sequence). This CDR3 spans 13 amino acids. The CDR3 DNA reads TGTGCCAGTAGTTCAAGCTGGAGGGAGACCCAGTACTTC. This translates into CASSSSWRETQYF.

This clone appeared a few times. V gene TRBV18 combines with J gene TRBJ2-7, with 9 bases identical to TRBD1. The CDR3 has 14 residues. The V gene's germline CDR1 is KGHSH and CDR2 LQKENI. Unmatched junction bases numbered 9, after V lost 6 bases and J lost 6 bases. The CDR3 nucleotides read TGTGCCAGCTCGCGGGACAGGGTGGTTTCCGAGCAGTACTTC. This encodes CASSRDRVVSEQYF.

The chain recombines TRBV4-3 with TRBJ2-1; 11 nucleotides agree with TRBD2. The V gene's germline CDR1 is LGHNA and CDR2 YSLEER. The CDR3 is 19 residues long. The V and J ends lost 0 bases and 1 base, in that order; junction bases with no gene match: 8. The CDR3 DNA follows: TGCGCCAGCAGCCAAGAACTTGCTAGCGGGGGGTCATCCTACAATGAGCAGTTCTTC. It translates to CASSQELASGGSSYNEQFF.

This clone was counted a few times. This chain connects TRBV28 to TRBJ1-2, with 7 bases that match TRBD1. This CDR3 is 13 amino acids long. CDR1 MDHEN and CDR2 SYDVKM come from the germline V gene. After removal of 8 bases from V and 5 bases from J, the junction contained 8 bases not matched to a gene. The CDR3 coding sequence is TGTGCCAGCTGGGACAGCTTAGGTTATGGCTACACCTTC. The encoded protein is CASWDSLGYGYTF.

The chain employs TRBV7-9 and TRBJ1-5; the D gene is possibly TRBD1 (5 bases). Germline CDR1 and CDR2: SEHNR and FQNEAQ (reference sequence). Between the trimmed V and J ends, which lost 1 base and 2 bases, there was a span of 9 bases. The CDR3 extends over 15 amino acids. Written as DNA, the CDR3 is TGTGCCAGCAGCTTAGTCGTAGGGGGCAATCAGCCCCAGCATTTT. Its protein product is CASSLVVGGNQPQHF. The full variable domain, rest sourced from reference TRBV7-9 and TRBJ1-5, is DTGVSQNPRHKITKRGQNVTFRCDPISEHNRLYWYRQTLGQGPEFLTYFQNEAQLEKSRLLSDRFSAERPKGSFSTLEIQRTEQGDSAMYLCASSLVVGGNQPQHFGDGTRLSIL.

The genes are TRBV29-1 and TRBJ2-1, with D possibly being TRBD1 (7 bases). There are 14 residues in the CDR3. The germline V and J ends were trimmed by 8 bases and 5 bases, with 19 bases remaining between them. Germline V gene lookup returns CDR1 SQVTM and CDR2 ANQGSEA. DNA for the CDR3: TGCAGCTCTGGAGGGGGCCAACTTCACAATGAGCAGTTCTTC. Protein product: CSSGGGQLHNEQFF.

This clone was detected a few times. The gene calls are TRBV5-4 and TRBJ2-7; 10 bases match TRBD1. V trimming: 4 bases; J trimming: 5 bases; junction bases outside the gene matches: 9. The CDR3 spans 15 residues. The germline V gene has CDR1 SGHNT and CDR2 YYREEE (reference sequence). The CDR3 DNA sequence: TGTGCCAGCAGCCCCGGGACAGGGGATGTCGACGAGCAGTACTTC. This encodes CASSPGTGDVDEQYF.

This clone was seen a handful of times. This chain joins TRBV27 and TRBJ2-5; 9 bases match TRBD1. There are 17 residues in the CDR3. The V gene end was trimmed by 4 bases and the J gene end by 2 bases; junction bases not matched to a gene: 11. The germline V gene encodes CDR1 MNHEY and CDR2 SMNVEV (reference sequence). The CDR3 loop reads CASSSLGTGSLQETQYF. In DNA, the CDR3 is TGTGCCAGCAGTTCACTCGGGACAGGGTCGTTACAAGAGACCCAGTACTTC.

This clone has only a few counts. The V gene is TRBV10-3, the J gene TRBJ2-5, with 10 bases lining up with TRBD2. The V segment lost 4 bases and the J segment 4 bases; nucleotides outside the gene matches: 9. This CDR3 spans 16 amino acids. Germline values: CDR1 ENHRY, CDR2 SYGVKD. CDR3 residues: CAISALGASGGETQYF. For the CDR3, the DNA is TGTGCCATCAGTGCGTTGGGTGCTAGCGGGGGAGAGACCCAGTACTTC.

In its sample, this clone was seen a few times. The J gene is TRBJ1-3, the V gene TRBV9; D ambiguous. The V end was cut by 0 bases, the J end by 0 bases, with 13 bases between. This CDR3 region has 17 residues. The V gene's germline CDR1 is SGDLS and CDR2 YYNGEE. The CDR3 reads CASSVDPGRISGNTIYF. Here the CDR3 DNA reads TGTGCCAGCAGCGTAGACCCCGGACGGATCTCTGGAAACACCATATATTTT.

The chain recombines TRBV5-1 with TRBJ2-3; D is perhaps TRBD1 (6 bases). There are 13 residues in the CDR3. In germline, CDR1 is SGHRS, CDR2 YFSETQ. Trimming stripped 4 bases from V and 6 bases from J, with 12 bases between. The CDR3 DNA reads TGCGCCAGCAGCCCAGGTGGGGGCGATACGCAGTATTTT. Its translation: CASSPGGGDTQYF.

The chain combines TRBV6-5 with TRBJ1-5; no clear D gene. The CDR3 is 15 amino acids. Trimming left V 0 bases short and J 3 bases short, with 9 bases between. The V gene's germline CDR1 is MNHEY and CDR2 SVGAGI. CDR3 in DNA: TGTGCCAGCAGTTACTCATTGGGAATCAATCAGCCCCAGCATTTT. Translated, it gives CASSYSLGINQPQHF.

This clone appeared a few times. The genes are TRBV9 and TRBJ1-5; D remains ambiguous. Looked up from germline, CDR1 is SGDLS and CDR2 is YYNGEE. The ends were cut back, 0 bases at V and 9 bases at J, with 16 bases in the middle. The CDR3 length is 15 residues. DNA of the CDR3: TGTGCCAGCAGCGTAGGAGGTGGGATCAATGGGCCCCAGCATTTT. This gives the protein CASSVGGGINGPQHF.